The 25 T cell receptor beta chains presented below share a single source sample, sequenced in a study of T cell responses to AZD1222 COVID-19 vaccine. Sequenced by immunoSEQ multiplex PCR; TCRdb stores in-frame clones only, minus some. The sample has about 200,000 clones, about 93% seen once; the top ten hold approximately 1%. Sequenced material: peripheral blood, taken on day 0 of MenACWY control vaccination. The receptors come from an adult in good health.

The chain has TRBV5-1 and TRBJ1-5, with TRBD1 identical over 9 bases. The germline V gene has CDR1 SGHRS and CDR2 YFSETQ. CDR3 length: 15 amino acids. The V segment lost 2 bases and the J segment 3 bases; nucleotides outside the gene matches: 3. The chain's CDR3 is CASSLRTGDNQPQHF. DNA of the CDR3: TGCGCCAGCAGCTTACGGACAGGGGACAATCAGCCCCAGCATTTT.

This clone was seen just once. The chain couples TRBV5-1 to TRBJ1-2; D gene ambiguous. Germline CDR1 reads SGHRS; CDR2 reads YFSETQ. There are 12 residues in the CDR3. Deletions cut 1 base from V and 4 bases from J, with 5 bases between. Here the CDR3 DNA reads TGCGCCAGCAGCTTGACAGCCTATGGCTACACCTTC. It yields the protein CASSLTAYGYTF.

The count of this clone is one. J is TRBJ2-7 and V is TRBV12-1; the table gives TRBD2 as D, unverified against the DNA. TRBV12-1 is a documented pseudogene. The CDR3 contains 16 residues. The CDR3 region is CASSPRGTGIEGEQYF. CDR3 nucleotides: TGTGCCAGCAGCCCCCGCGGGACGGGGATCGAGGGCGAGCAGTACTTC.

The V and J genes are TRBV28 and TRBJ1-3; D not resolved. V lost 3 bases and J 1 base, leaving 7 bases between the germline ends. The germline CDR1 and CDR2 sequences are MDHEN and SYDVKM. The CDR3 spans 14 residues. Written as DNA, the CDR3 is TGTGCCAGCAGTTTTCCCGGGTCTGGAAACACCATATATTTT. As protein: CASSFPGSGNTIYF.

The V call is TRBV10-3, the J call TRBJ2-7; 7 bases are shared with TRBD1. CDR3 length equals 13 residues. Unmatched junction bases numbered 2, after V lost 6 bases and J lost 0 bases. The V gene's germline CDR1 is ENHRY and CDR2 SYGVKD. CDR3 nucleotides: TGTGCCATCAGCGACAGGGTCTCCTACGAGCAGTACTTC. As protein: CAISDRVSYEQYF.

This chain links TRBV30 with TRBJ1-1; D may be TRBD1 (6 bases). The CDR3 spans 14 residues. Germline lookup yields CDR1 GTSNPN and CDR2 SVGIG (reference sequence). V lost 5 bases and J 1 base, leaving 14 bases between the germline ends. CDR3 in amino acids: CAWRGGHANTEAFF. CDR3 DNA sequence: TGTGCCTGGCGAGGGGGACATGCGAACACTGAAGCTTTCTTT. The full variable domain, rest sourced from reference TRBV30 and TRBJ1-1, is SQTIHQWPATLVQPVGSPLSLECTVEGTSNPNLYWYRQAAGRGLQLLFYSVGIGQISSEVPQNLSASRPQDRQFILSSKKLLLSDSGFYLCAWRGGHANTEAFFGQGTRLTVV.

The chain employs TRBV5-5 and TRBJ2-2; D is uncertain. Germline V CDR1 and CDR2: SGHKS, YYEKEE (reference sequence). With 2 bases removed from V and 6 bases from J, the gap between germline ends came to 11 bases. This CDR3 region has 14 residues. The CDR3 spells CASSFGRYPGELFF. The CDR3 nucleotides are TGTGCCAGCAGCTTTGGCAGATACCCCGGGGAGCTGTTTTTT. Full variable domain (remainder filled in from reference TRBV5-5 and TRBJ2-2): DAGVTQSPTHLIKTRGQQVTLRCSPISGHKSVSWYQQVLGQGPQFIFQYYEKEERGRGNFPDRFSARQFPNYSSELNVNALLLGDSALYLCASSFGRYPGELFFGEGSRLTVL.

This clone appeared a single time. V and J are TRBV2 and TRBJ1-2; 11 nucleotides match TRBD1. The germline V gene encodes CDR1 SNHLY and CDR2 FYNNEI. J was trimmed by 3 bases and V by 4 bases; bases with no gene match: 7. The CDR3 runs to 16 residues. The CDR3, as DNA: TGTGCCAGCAGTGGGTTACGGACAGGGGGCGACTATGGCTACACCTTC. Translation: CASSGLRTGGDYGYTF. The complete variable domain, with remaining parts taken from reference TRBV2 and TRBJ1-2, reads EPEVTQTPSHQVTQMGQEVILRCVPISNHLYFYWYRQILGQKVEFLVSFYNNEISEKSEIFDDQFSVERPDGSNFTLKIRSTKLEDSAMYFCASSGLRTGGDYGYTFGSGTRLTVV.

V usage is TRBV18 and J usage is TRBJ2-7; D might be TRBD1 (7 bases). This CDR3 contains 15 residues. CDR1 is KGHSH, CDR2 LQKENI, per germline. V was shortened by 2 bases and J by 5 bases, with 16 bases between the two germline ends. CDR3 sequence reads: CASSPMETGRNEQYF. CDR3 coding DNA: TGTGCCAGCTCACCAATGGAGACAGGGAGGAACGAGCAGTACTTC.

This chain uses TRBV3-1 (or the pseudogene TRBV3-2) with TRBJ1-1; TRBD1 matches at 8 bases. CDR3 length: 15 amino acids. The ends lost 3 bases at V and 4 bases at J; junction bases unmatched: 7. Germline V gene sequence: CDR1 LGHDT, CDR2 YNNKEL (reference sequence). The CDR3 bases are TGTGCCAGCAGCCAGCATGACAGGGGTGGCACTGAAGCTTTCTTT. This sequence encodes CASSQHDRGGTEAFF.

Here the CDR3 reads CASSATGNWAFF. For the CDR3, the DNA is TGTGCCAGCAGCGCCACAGGGAATTGGGCTTTCTTT. The V call is TRBV7-9, the J call TRBJ1-1, with a possible D match to TRBD1 (6 bases). Trimming took 5 bases from V and 11 from J, leaving 15 bases between them. CDR1 SEHNR and CDR2 FQNEAQ come from the germline V gene (reference sequence). This CDR3 contains 12 residues.

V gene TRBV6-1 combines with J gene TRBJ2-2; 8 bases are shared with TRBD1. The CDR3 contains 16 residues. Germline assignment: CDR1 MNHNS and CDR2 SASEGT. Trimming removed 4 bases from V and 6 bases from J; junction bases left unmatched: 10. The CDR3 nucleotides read TGTGCCAGCAGTGGATCCGGGACAGGTAGTCCCGGGGAGCTGTTTTTT. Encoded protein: CASSGSGTGSPGELFF.

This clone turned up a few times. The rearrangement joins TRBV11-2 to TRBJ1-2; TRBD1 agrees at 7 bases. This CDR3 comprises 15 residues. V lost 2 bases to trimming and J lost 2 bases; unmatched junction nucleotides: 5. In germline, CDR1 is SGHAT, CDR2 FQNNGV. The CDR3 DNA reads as TGTGCCAGCAGCTTAACACCAGGGGGGAACTATGGCTACACCTTC. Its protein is CASSLTPGGNYGYTF.

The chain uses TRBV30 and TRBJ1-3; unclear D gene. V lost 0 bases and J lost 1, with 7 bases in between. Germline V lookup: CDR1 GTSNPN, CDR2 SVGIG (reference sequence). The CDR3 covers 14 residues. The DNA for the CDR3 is TGTGCCTGGAGTGTAGGTATTTCTGGAAACACCATATATTTT. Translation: CAWSVGISGNTIYF.

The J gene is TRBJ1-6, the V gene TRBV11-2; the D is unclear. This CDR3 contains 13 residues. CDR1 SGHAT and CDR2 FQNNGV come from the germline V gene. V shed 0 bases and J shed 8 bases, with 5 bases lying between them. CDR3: CASSLEEDSPLHF. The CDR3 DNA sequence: TGTGCCAGCAGCTTAGAGGAAGATTCACCCCTCCACTTT.

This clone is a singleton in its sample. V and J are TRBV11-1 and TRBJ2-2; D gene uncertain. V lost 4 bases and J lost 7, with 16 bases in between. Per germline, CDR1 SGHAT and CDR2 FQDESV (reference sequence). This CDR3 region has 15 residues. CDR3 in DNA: TGTGCCAGCAGCTCTTCTATGGTGCGGAACGGGGAGCTGTTTTTT. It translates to CASSSSMVRNGELFF.

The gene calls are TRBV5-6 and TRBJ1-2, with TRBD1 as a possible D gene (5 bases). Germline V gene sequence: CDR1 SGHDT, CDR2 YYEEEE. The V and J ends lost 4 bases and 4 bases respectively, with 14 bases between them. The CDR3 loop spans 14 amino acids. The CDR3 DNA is TGTGCCAGCAGCCCCCCCAGGGAGAGCTATGGCTACACCTTC. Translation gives CASSPPRESYGYTF.

The CDR3 DNA reads as TGTGCCAGCAGTCCCGGGGACAGTAGTTTGTTGATGTACTTC. Translated: CASSPGDSSLLMYF. V usage is TRBV28 and J usage is TRBJ2-7; TRBD1 matches 7 bases. The V and J ends lost 5 bases and 12 bases, in that order; junction bases with no gene match: 16. The CDR3 has 14 amino acids. Germline V CDR1 and CDR2: MDHEN, SYDVKM.

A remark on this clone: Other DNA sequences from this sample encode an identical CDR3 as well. The CDR3 loop is CASKGTNYGYTF. CDR3 coding DNA: TGTGCCAGCAAGGGTACTAACTATGGCTACACCTTC. The V call is TRBV6-5, the J call TRBJ1-2; D not resolved. Germline assignment: CDR1 MNHEY and CDR2 SVGAGI. V lost 7 bases to trimming and J lost 0 bases, with 6 bases between them. The CDR3 totals 12 residues.

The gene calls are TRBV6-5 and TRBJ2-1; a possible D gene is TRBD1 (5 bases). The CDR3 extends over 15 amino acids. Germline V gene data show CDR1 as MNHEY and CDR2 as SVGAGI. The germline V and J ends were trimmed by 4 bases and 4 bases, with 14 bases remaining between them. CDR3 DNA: TGTGCCAGCAGTTTCGGACAAGGGCTATACAATGAGCAGTTCTTC. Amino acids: CASSFGQGLYNEQFF.

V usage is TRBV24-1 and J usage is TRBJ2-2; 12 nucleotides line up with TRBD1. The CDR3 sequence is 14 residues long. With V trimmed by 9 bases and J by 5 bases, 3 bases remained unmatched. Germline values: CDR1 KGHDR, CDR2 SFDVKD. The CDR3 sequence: CATGTGGRTGELFF. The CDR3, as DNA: TGTGCCACCGGGACAGGGGGCCGGACCGGGGAGCTGTTTTTT.

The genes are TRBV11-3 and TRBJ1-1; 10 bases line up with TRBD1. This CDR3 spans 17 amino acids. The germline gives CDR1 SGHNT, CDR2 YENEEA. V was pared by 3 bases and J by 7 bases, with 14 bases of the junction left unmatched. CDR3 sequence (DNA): TGTGCCAGCAGCTTGGGGGGGACAGGGACAGGGGCAATTGAAGCTTTCTTT. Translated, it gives CASSLGGTGTGAIEAFF.

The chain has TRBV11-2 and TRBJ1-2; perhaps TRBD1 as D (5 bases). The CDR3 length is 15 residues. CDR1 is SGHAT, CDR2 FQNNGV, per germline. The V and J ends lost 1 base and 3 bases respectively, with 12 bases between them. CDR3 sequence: CASSLGTSRDYGYTF. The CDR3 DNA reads TGTGCCAGCAGCTTAGGGACATCCCGGGACTATGGCTACACCTTC.

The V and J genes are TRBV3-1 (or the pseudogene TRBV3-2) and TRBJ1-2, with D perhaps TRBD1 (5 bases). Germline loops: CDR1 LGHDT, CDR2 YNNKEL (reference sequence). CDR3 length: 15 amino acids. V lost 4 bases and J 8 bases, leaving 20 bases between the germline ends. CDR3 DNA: TGTGCCAGCAGCCCGACAGTCCCTACATCAGGGGGCTACACCTTC. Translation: CASSPTVPTSGGYTF.

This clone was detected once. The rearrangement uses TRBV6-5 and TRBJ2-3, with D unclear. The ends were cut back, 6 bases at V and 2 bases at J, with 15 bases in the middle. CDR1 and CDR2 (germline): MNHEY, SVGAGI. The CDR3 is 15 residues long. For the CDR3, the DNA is TGTGCCAGCAGCTCTCTGGGGTTGAACACAGATACGCAGTATTTT. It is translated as CASSSLGLNTDTQYF.